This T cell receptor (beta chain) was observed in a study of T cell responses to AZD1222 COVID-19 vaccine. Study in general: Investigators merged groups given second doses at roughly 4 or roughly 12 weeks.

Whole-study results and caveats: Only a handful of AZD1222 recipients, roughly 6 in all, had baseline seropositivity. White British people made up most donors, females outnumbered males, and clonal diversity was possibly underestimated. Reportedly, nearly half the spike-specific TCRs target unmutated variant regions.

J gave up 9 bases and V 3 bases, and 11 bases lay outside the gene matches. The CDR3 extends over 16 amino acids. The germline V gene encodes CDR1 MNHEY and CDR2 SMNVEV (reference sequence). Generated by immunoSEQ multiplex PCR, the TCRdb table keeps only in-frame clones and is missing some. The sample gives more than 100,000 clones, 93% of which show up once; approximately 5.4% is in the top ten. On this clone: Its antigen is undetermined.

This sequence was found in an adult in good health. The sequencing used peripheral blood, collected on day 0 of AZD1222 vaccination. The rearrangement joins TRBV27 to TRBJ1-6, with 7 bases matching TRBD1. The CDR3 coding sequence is TGTGCCAGCAGTTTGACGGACAGGCTTATAAGTTCACCCCTCCACTTT. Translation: CASSLTDRLISSPLHF.